This T cell receptor beta chain was identified during a study of blood T cell repertoires in COVID-19. Across the whole study: COVID-19 samples, acute and convalescent, were from the United States, Italy and Spain.

Per the original data handling: How many nucleated cells were present was estimated from reference gene primer amplification. The protocol was immunoSEQ multiplex PCR, while the TCRdb copy is restricted to in-frame clones and leaves out a portion. That table supplies the V and J calls and clone size; D and trimming were determined from the DNA. The table lists approximately 160,000 clones, approximately 87% of them singletons, with 3.5% to 5% in the top ten. CDR1 and CDR2 (germline): SEHNR, FQNEAQ (reference sequence). Trimming removed 1 base from V and 7 bases from J; junction bases left unmatched: 5. The length of the CDR3 is 15 residues. Everyone who took part was roughly 18 to 89 years old, and they came from 24 US areas. Allocation to cohorts depended on clinical history reported by the participants.

The sample consisted of PBMCs or T cells enriched from blood (not recorded which). This receptor was obtained from a woman aged 45-65 years who had recovered from COVID-19. The V call is TRBV7-9, the J call TRBJ1-4; TRBD1 agrees at 8 bases. CDR3 amino acids: CASSLVSGGVEKLFF. The CDR3 nucleotides are TGTGCCAGCAGCTTAGTGTCAGGGGGCGTTGAAAAACTGTTTTTT.